The 22 T cell receptor beta chains given below trace back to one sample, sequenced in a study of blood T cell repertoires in COVID-19. Libraries were prepared by immunoSEQ multiplex PCR; TCRdb keeps only in-frame clonotypes and omits some of them. The sample records 130,000 or so clones, under 85% being singletons. The sample taken for sequencing was peripheral blood. The receptors come from a woman aged 60-75 years with acute or convalescent COVID-19.

This clone was found a few times. The chain is built from TRBV19 and TRBJ1-2, with D possibly being TRBD1 (5 bases). The V end lost 6 bases, the J end lost 7 bases, and 15 bases lay between the germline ends. CDR3 length: 13 amino acids. Germline CDR1 reads LNHDA; CDR2 reads SQIVND (reference sequence). This CDR3 is CASSQGRGGGYTF. As DNA, the CDR3 is TGTGCCAGTAGCCAAGGGAGGGGCGGTGGCTACACCTTC.

This chain links TRBV19 with TRBJ1-5; 9 bases match TRBD1. Germline-derived CDR1 and CDR2 are LNHDA and SQIVND (reference sequence). V gave up 4 bases and J gave up 6 bases; unmatched junction bases: 7. This CDR3 region has 15 residues. This CDR3 is CASSKRDREGQPQHF. The CDR3 DNA sequence: TGTGCCAGTAGTAAGAGGGACAGGGAAGGTCAGCCCCAGCATTTT.

The V gene is TRBV7-9, the J gene TRBJ1-1; D possibly corresponds to TRBD1 (6 bases). The V end lost 2 bases, the J end lost 3 bases, and 7 bases lay between the germline ends. CDR1 is SEHNR and CDR2 is FQNEAQ in the germline V gene (reference sequence). This CDR3 is built from 13 residues. The CDR3 coding sequence is TGTGCCAGCAGCTTACCAGGGGACACTGAAGCTTTCTTT. Its protein product is CASSLPGDTEAFF.

This clone was recorded only once. This chain connects TRBV29-1 to TRBJ1-1; no definite D call. The CDR3 has 13 amino acids. Trimming pared 7 bases from V and 5 bases from J, leaving 17 bases between. Germline CDR1 is SQVTM and CDR2 is ANQGSEA. The CDR3, as DNA: TGCAGCGCCCCCACCCAGGTTGGAACTGAAGCTTTCTTT. It yields the protein CSAPTQVGTEAFF.

The chain links TRBV27 to TRBJ1-1; a possible D gene is TRBD1 (6 bases). CDR3 length: 15 amino acids. The V end was cut by 3 bases, the J end by 4 bases, with 15 bases between. The germline CDR1 and CDR2 sequences are MNHEY and SMNVEV (reference sequence). The DNA of the CDR3 is TGTGCCAGCAGTTTGGGGACAAGGATGAGCACTGAAGCTTTCTTT. Its protein product is CASSLGTRMSTEAFF.

This clone was detected only a few times. The rearrangement joins TRBV7-9 to TRBJ1-4; possible D gene TRBD1, 5 bases. Germline lookup yields CDR1 SEHNR and CDR2 FQNEAQ (reference sequence). Trimming removed 4 bases at V and 5 bases at J, with 11 bases between. The CDR3 consists of 14 residues. CDR3: CASSSTGGNEKLFF. As DNA, the CDR3 is TGTGCCAGCAGCTCGACTGGGGGGAATGAAAAACTGTTTTTT. Combining the CDR3 with reference TRBV7-9 and TRBJ1-4 gives the whole variable domain DTGVSQNPRHKITKRGQNVTFRCDPISEHNRLYWYRQTLGQGPEFLTYFQNEAQLEKSRLLSDRFSAERPKGSFSTLEIQRTEQGDSAMYLCASSSTGGNEKLFFGSGTQLSVL.

The chain joins TRBV6-1 to TRBJ1-2; maybe TRBD1 (5 bases). The ends were cut back, 6 bases at V and 7 bases at J, with 15 bases in the middle. The germline CDR1 and CDR2 sequences are MNHNS and SASEGT. This CDR3 region has 13 residues. CDR3 sequence: CASSLDTRSGYTF. CDR3 in DNA: TGTGCCAGCAGCCTGGACACCCGAAGTGGCTACACCTTC.

This chain links TRBV9 with TRBJ1-1; TRBD1 agrees at 10 bases. The junction had 9 bases not matched to a gene; V was cut back by 4 bases and J by 6 bases. Germline assignment: CDR1 SGDLS and CDR2 YYNGEE. The CDR3 sequence is 15 residues long. CDR3 coding DNA: TGTGCCAGCAGCCGGGGACAGGGGTCTTCTTCTGAAGCTTTCTTT. It translates to CASSRGQGSSSEAFF.

V is TRBV6-5 and J is TRBJ2-7, with 8 bases fitting TRBD2. The V and J ends lost 8 bases and 0 bases, in that order; junction bases with no gene match: 3. The CDR3 totals 13 residues. Looked up from germline, CDR1 is MNHEY and CDR2 is SVGAGI. DNA for the CDR3: TGTGCCAGCGGCGGGGGGAGCTCCTACGAGCAGTACGTC. It specifies CASGGGSSYEQYV.

This clone was found a few times. The chain is built from TRBV19 and TRBJ1-3; D gene ambiguous. Trimming removed 8 bases at V and 0 bases at J, with 20 bases between. Germline-derived CDR1 and CDR2 are LNHDA and SQIVND (reference sequence). CDR3 size: 17 residues. The CDR3 loop is CASCSSTHPYSGNTIYF. CDR3 DNA sequence: TGTGCCAGTTGCTCTTCGACACATCCCTACTCTGGAAACACCATATATTTT. Full variable domain (remainder filled in from reference TRBV19 and TRBJ1-3): DGGITQSPKYLFRKEGQNVTLSCEQNLNHDAMYWYRQDPGQGLRLIYYSQIVNDFQKGDIAEGYSVSREKKESFPLTVTSAQKNPTAFYLCASCSSTHPYSGNTIYFGEGSWLTVV.

This chain uses TRBV6-5 with TRBJ1-1, with D possibly being TRBD1 (5 bases). CDR3 length equals 16 residues. Germline values: CDR1 MNHEY, CDR2 SVGAGI. V shed 2 bases and J shed 0 bases, with 13 bases lying between them. The CDR3 spells CASSYRQPFLNTEAFF. DNA of the CDR3: TGTGCCAGCAGTTACAGACAGCCCTTTTTGAACACTGAAGCTTTCTTT.

The V call is TRBV5-6, the J call TRBJ1-1; TRBD1 might be the D (6 bases). With 0 bases removed from V and 11 bases from J, the gap between germline ends came to 20 bases. CDR3 length equals 15 residues. The germline V gene encodes CDR1 SGHDT and CDR2 YYEEEE. In nucleotides, the CDR3 is TGTGCCAGCAGCTTGGAGAGTGACAGGCTCTCTGGGGCTTTCTTT. Translating gives CASSLESDRLSGAFF.

J is TRBJ1-2 and V is TRBV30; tentative D call: TRBD1 (6 bases). The V gene lost 2 bases and the J gene lost 4 bases, with 20 bases spanning the gap. The CDR3 has 16 residues. Germline assignment: CDR1 GTSNPN and CDR2 SVGIG (reference sequence). The CDR3 region has the DNA TGTGCCTGGAGTCCCCAGACAGGATACCTCTTCTATGGCTACACCTTC. As protein: CAWSPQTGYLFYGYTF.

V usage is TRBV27 and J usage is TRBJ1-2; the D is unclear. Looked up from germline, CDR1 is MNHEY and CDR2 is SMNVEV (reference sequence). The ends were cut back, 7 bases at V and 7 bases at J, with 19 bases in the middle. The CDR3 runs to 14 residues. The CDR3 sequence: CASTRTIGLPGYTF. The CDR3 nucleotides read TGTGCCAGCACCCGGACTATTGGGTTGCCTGGCTACACCTTC.

This clone was counted only a few times. The chain couples TRBV20-1 to TRBJ1-1, with TRBD1 as a possible D gene (5 bases). The CDR3 extends over 14 amino acids. The germline CDR1 and CDR2 sequences are DFQATT and SNEGSKA (reference sequence). V was shortened by 3 bases and J by 5 bases, with 16 bases between the two germline ends. CDR3 coding DNA: TGCAGTGCTAGTGGCAGGGCGTTGAGGACTGAAGCTTTCTTT. Amino acids: CSASGRALRTEAFF.

The J gene is TRBJ1-1, the V gene TRBV9; TRBD1 matches at 7 bases. The ends lost 3 bases at V and 0 bases at J; junction bases unmatched: 5. Germline CDR1 SGDLS, CDR2 YYNGEE. There are 15 residues in the CDR3. CDR3 loop: CASSAQGFLNTEAFF. CDR3 DNA: TGTGCCAGCAGCGCACAGGGGTTCCTGAACACTGAAGCTTTCTTT.

The chain uses TRBV4-1 and TRBJ2-2; 7 bases match TRBD1. This CDR3 is built from 15 residues. Looked up from germline, CDR1 is MGHRA and CDR2 is YSYEKL. The junction had 5 bases not matched to a gene; V was cut back by 3 bases and J by 4 bases. This CDR3 reads CASSQGTDGTGELFF. CDR3 coding DNA: TGCGCCAGCAGCCAGGGGACAGACGGCACCGGGGAGCTGTTTTTT.

V usage is TRBV9 and J usage is TRBJ2-2; 8 nucleotides match TRBD2. Germline CDR1 reads SGDLS; CDR2 reads YYNGEE. The CDR3 has 15 amino acids. Unmatched junction bases numbered 8, after V lost 4 bases and J lost 6 bases. Here the CDR3 reads CASSPSRRGAGELFF. CDR3 sequence (DNA): TGTGCCAGCAGCCCTAGCCGGCGGGGGGCCGGGGAGCTGTTTTTT.

The chain joins TRBV7-9 to TRBJ1-2, with TRBD1 as a possible D gene (5 bases). The CDR3 covers 14 residues. Germline V gives CDR1 SEHNR, CDR2 FQNEAQ (reference sequence). V lost 1 base and J lost 8, with 14 bases in between. The CDR3 DNA reads TGTGCCAGCAGCTTAGATGCGGGGCACGGGGGCTACACCTTC. This sequence encodes CASSLDAGHGGYTF.

This clone was observed a few times. The chain uses TRBV5-1 and TRBJ2-1; D is possibly TRBD2 (6 bases). The CDR3 consists of 13 residues. Germline-derived CDR1 and CDR2 are SGHRS and YFSETQ. V shed 0 bases and J shed 9 bases, with 10 bases lying between them. The CDR3 nucleotides read TGCGCCAGCAGCTTGGTGGGGGGTGCTGAGCAGTTCTTC. This gives the protein CASSLVGGAEQFF.

The V gene is TRBV7-6, the J gene TRBJ1-2; unclear D gene. V dropped 5 bases and J dropped 8 bases, with 9 bases sitting between them. Germline V lookup: CDR1 SGHVS, CDR2 FNYEAQ. The CDR3 runs to 11 residues. Here the CDR3 DNA reads TGTGCCAGCAGCCCGGGGAGCGGCTACACCTTC. Translation gives CASSPGSGYTF.

This chain uses TRBV10-3 with TRBJ1-1, with D possibly being TRBD1 (5 bases). Trimming stripped 4 bases from V and 4 bases from J, with 16 bases between. This CDR3 contains 15 residues. The V gene's germline CDR1 is ENHRY and CDR2 SYGVKD. CDR3 in amino acids: CAISGGRGEVTEAFF. CDR3 nucleotides: TGTGCCATCAGTGGTGGGAGGGGTGAGGTCACTGAAGCTTTCTTT.